This entry lists 20 T cell receptor beta chains sequenced from one sample in a study of identical twins. TCRdb analysed the 5' RACE reads with MiXCR anew, one entry per CDR3 protein. There are 1.5 million to 2 million distinct CDR3 sequences in the sample; around 29% occur only once, and around 0.25% lies in the top ten. Material: cord blood. The source is a newborn girl in good health.

Concerning this clonotype itself: The junction differs from germline at one of its ends, possibly a read error. The chain is built from TRBV14 and TRBJ1-2; D not certain. The length of the CDR3 is 12 residues. The germline CDR1 and CDR2 sequences are SGHDN and FVKESK. As DNA, the CDR3 is TGTGCCGGCAGCCAAAGTGGGAATCGCTACACCTTC. Translating it yields CAGSQSGNRYTF.

This clonotype was picked up many times. One junction end does not reproduce the germline sequence, and a read error may be involved. The chain uses TRBV7-8 and TRBJ2-7; a possible D gene is TRBD2 (7 bases). The CDR3 extends over 16 amino acids. Germline V gene data show CDR1 as SGHVS and CDR2 as FQNEAQ. The CDR3 sequence: CASSLVGGGSSYEQYF. The CDR3 bases are TGCGCCAGCAGTCTTGTAGGGGGAGGGTCCTCCTACGAGCAGTACTTC.

This clonotype was seen repeatedly, ten times or more. This chain uses TRBV20-1 with TRBJ2-7; a possible D gene is TRBD1 (7 bases). CDR3 length: 13 amino acids. In germline, CDR1 is DFQATT, CDR2 SNEGSKA (reference sequence). Trimming shortened V by 4 bases and J by 2 bases, and 12 bases separated the two germline ends. The CDR3 bases are TGCAGTGCTAAGCAGGGGGGCCCCTACGAGCAGTACTTC. It is translated as CSAKQGGPYEQYF.

This clonotype was recorded a few times. The chain is built from TRBV9 and TRBJ2-1; D not certain. This CDR3 is 14 amino acids long. CDR1 and CDR2 from the germline V gene are SGDLS and YYNGEE. Trimming left V 3 bases short and J 0 bases short, with 7 bases between. CDR3 residues: CASSGSNSYNEQFF. CDR3 bases: TGTGCCAGCAGCGGATCCAACTCCTACAATGAGCAGTTCTTC.

This chain links TRBV10-3 with TRBJ1-4, with D possibly matching TRBD1 (5 bases). CDR3 size: 15 residues. Germline V gene data show CDR1 as ENHRY and CDR2 as SYGVKD. V dropped 0 bases and J dropped 8 bases, with 13 bases sitting between them. The CDR3, as DNA: TGTGCCATCAGTGAGTCGAGAGGGGCTGGGGAAAAACTGTTTTTT. Translated: CAISESRGAGEKLFF.

This clonotype was observed a few times. The rearrangement joins TRBV28 to TRBJ1-2; 10 bases agree with TRBD1. Germline CDR1 MDHEN, CDR2 SYDVKM. The CDR3 loop spans 12 amino acids. Trimming cost V 10 bases and J 10 bases; bases outside gene matches: 9. For the CDR3, the DNA is TGTGCCACTTCCGGGACAGGGGTCCACTACACCTTC. The encoded protein is CATSGTGVHYTF.

The rearrangement uses TRBV21-1 and TRBJ2-5; the table's D call, TRBD1, has no DNA check behind it. Gene TRBJ2-1 matches the end of the DNA better, so the J call may be wrong. TRBV21-1 is annotated as a pseudogene. This CDR3 region has 15 residues. DNA for the CDR3: TGTGCCAGCAGCAAGATAAGGACAGCCCAAGAGACCCAGTTCTTC. This translates into CASSKIRTAQETQFF.

This clonotype was detected a few times. The V call is TRBV25-1, the J call TRBJ1-4; D gene uncertain. CDR3 length: 13 amino acids. Germline lookup yields CDR1 MGHDK and CDR2 SYGVNS. Trimming removed 1 base at V and 8 bases at J, with 8 bases between. Here the CDR3 DNA reads TGTGCCAGCAGTGAATTCCGCAGAGAAAAACTGTTTTTT. Protein: CASSEFRREKLFF.

This clonotype occurred many times. The chain links TRBV7-2 to TRBJ2-1; weak D call: TRBD1 (5 bases). The length of the CDR3 is 12 residues. The germline V and J ends were trimmed by 0 bases and 9 bases, with 6 bases remaining between them. Germline V gives CDR1 SGHTA, CDR2 FQGNSA. CDR3 protein: CASSLAQGEQFF. In DNA, the CDR3 is TGTGCCAGCAGCTTAGCCCAGGGTGAGCAGTTCTTC. Full variable domain (missing parts from reference TRBV7-2 and TRBJ2-1): GAGVSQSPSNKVTEKGKDVELRCDPISGHTALYWYRQSLGQGLEFLIYFQGNSAPDKSGLPSDRFSAERTGGSVSTLTIQRTQQEDSAVYLCASSLAQGEQFFGPGTRLTVL.

There are a few counts of this clonotype. Possible read error: a much larger clone is one base away. The V call is TRBV29-1, the J call TRBJ2-7; D not resolved. The CDR3 has 16 residues. V was cut by 0 bases and J by 7 bases, with 22 bases left in between. Germline assignment: CDR1 SQVTM and CDR2 ANQGSEA. CDR3 nucleotides: TGCAGCGTTGAAGATCTGGGCGCCGTGGTTGTGAATGAGCAGTACTTC. Its translation: CSVEDLGAVVVNEQYF.

V and J are TRBV20-1 and TRBJ2-7; TRBD2 matches at 15 bases. The ends lost 1 base at V and 7 bases at J; junction bases unmatched: 5. The CDR3 contains 15 residues. The germline CDR1 and CDR2 sequences are DFQATT and SNEGSKA (reference sequence). The CDR3 nucleotides read TGCAGTGCTAGAGGGACTAGCGGGGGGGCGAGTGAGCAGTACTTC. It specifies CSARGTSGGASEQYF.

The chain uses TRBV20-1 and TRBJ2-7; 9 bases agree with TRBD2. This CDR3 region has 15 residues. Germline-derived CDR1 and CDR2 are DFQATT and SNEGSKA (reference sequence). Trimming took 1 base from V and 2 from J; bases not matched to a gene: 6. CDR3 in DNA: TGCAGTGCTAGAGGAAGGACTAGCGATCCCTACGAGCAGTACTTC. It codes for CSARGRTSDPYEQYF.

The V gene is TRBV29-1, the J gene TRBJ1-2; D is undetermined. This CDR3 contains 13 residues. V lost 2 bases to trimming and J lost 2 bases, with 9 bases between them. Germline V gene lookup returns CDR1 SQVTM and CDR2 ANQGSEA. DNA of the CDR3: TGCAGCGTTGAAAGGGAAGCGAACTATGGCTACACCTTC. It is translated as CSVEREANYGYTF.

To note about this clonotype: A single base separates this from a much larger clone, so it may be a read error. This chain links TRBV5-6 with TRBJ2-1; either TRBD1 or TRBD2 may supply D (5 bases each). Germline lookup yields CDR1 SGHDT and CDR2 YYEEEE. The CDR3 runs 14 residues. V lost 3 bases and J 10 bases, leaving 17 bases between the germline ends. The CDR3, as DNA: TGTGCCAGCAGCTACCGGGACCGTACCTACGAGCAGTTCTTC. As protein: CASSYRDRTYEQFF. Drawing the rest from reference TRBV5-6 and TRBJ2-1, the complete variable domain is DAGVTQSPTHLIKTRGQQVTLRCSPKSGHDTVSWYQQALGQGPQFIFQYYEEEERQRGNFPDRFSGHQFPNYSSELNVNALLLGDSALYLCASSYRDRTYEQFFGPGTRLTVL.

This clonotype has a handful of counts. The chain couples TRBV28 to TRBJ2-2, with D unclear. This CDR3 has 13 residues. The germline gives CDR1 MDHEN, CDR2 SYDVKM. CDR3 region: CATARRYTGELFF. The DNA for the CDR3 is TGTGCGACGGCAAGGCGTTACACCGGGGAGCTGTTTTTT.

This clonotype was recorded a few times. The chain joins TRBV5-1 to TRBJ1-4; no clear D gene. The V end lost 3 bases, the J end lost 2 bases, and 8 bases lay between the germline ends. CDR1 and CDR2 (germline): SGHRS, YFSETQ. The CDR3 loop spans 14 amino acids. CDR3 region: CASSSGGTNEKLFF. DNA for the CDR3: TGCGCCAGCAGCTCTGGAGGGACTAATGAAAAACTGTTTTTT.

To note about this clonotype: A much larger clone sits a single nucleotide away, making a read error possible. The rearrangement joins TRBV10-3 to TRBJ2-3; TRBD2 matches 12 bases. The CDR3 is 16 amino acids. Germline CDR1 reads ENHRY; CDR2 reads SYGVKD. CDR3 nucleotide sequence: TGTGCCATCAGTGAAGGACTAGCGGGGTACACAGGTACGCAGTATTTT. Its translation is CAISEGLAGYTGTQYF.

This clonotype was seen a few times. The V gene is TRBV12-5, the J gene TRBJ1-5, with a tentative D call TRBD1 (6 bases). This CDR3 is built from 13 residues. Germline CDR1 LGHNT, CDR2 FRNRAP. V dropped 4 bases and J dropped 2 bases, with 6 bases sitting between them. CDR3 coding DNA: TGTGCTAGTGGTTCAGGGGGCAATCAGCCCCAGCATTTT. It codes for CASGSGGNQPQHF.

This rearrangement joins TRBV4-1 to TRBJ2-7, with a possible D match to TRBD2 (6 bases). Germline CDR1 and CDR2: MGHRA and YSYEKL. This CDR3 comprises 17 residues. V lost 3 bases and J 4 bases, leaving 22 bases between the germline ends. CDR3 DNA: TGCGCCAGCAGCCATCTGGCGCGGGGCCGAAGCGTGTACGAGCAGTACTTC. Protein sequence: CASSHLARGRSVYEQYF.

About this clonotype itself: Germline and junction disagree at one end, which may indicate a read error. This chain connects TRBV6-2 or TRBV6-3 to TRBJ1-1, with D possibly being TRBD1 (6 bases). Germline values: CDR1 MNHEY, CDR2 SVGEGT. The CDR3 consists of 13 residues. This CDR3 reads CASGYRAATEAFF. The CDR3 DNA sequence: TGTGCCAGCGGTTACAGGGCGGCCACTGAAGCTTTCTTT.